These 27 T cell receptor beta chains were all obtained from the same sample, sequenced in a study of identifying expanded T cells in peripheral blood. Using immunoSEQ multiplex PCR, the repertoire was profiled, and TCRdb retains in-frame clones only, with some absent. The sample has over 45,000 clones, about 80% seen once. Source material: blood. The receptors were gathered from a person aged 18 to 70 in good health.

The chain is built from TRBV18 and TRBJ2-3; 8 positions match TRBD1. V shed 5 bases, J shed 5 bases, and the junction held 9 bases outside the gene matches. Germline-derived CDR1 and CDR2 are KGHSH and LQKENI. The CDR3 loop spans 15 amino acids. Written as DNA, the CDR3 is TGTGCCAGCTCAATAAGGACAGGGCTCGGAGATACGCAGTATTTT. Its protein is CASSIRTGLGDTQYF.

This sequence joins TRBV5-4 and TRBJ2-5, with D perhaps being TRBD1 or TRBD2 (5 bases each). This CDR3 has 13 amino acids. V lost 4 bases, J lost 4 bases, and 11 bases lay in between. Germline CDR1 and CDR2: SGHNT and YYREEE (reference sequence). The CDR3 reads CASSRDRVETQYF. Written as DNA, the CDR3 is TGTGCCAGCAGCAGGGACCGGGTAGAGACCCAGTACTTC.

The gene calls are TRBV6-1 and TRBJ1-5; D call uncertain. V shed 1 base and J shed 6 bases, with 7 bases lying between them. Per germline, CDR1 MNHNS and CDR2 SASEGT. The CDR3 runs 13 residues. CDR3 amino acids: CASSEEGFQPQHF. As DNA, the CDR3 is TGTGCCAGCAGTGAAGAAGGGTTTCAGCCCCAGCATTTT.

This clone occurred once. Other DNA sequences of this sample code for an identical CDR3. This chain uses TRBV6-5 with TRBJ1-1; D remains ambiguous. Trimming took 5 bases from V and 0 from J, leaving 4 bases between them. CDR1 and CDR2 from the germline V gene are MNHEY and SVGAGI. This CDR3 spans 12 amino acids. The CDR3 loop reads CASSRMNTEAFF. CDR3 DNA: TGTGCCAGCAGTCGGATGAACACTGAAGCTTTCTTT.

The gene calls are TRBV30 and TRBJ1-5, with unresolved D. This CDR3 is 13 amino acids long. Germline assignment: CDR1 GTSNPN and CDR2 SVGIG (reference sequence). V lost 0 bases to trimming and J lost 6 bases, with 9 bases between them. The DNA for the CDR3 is TGTGCCTGGAGTGTACTTGGGAGTCAGCCCCAGCATTTT. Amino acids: CAWSVLGSQPQHF.

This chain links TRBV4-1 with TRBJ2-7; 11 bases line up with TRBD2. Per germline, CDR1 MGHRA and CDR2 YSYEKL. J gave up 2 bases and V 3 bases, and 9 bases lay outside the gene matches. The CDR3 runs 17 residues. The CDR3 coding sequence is TGCGCCAGCAGCCAGCGGACTAGCGGGCTTGCAACCTACGAGCAGTACTTC. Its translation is CASSQRTSGLATYEQYF.

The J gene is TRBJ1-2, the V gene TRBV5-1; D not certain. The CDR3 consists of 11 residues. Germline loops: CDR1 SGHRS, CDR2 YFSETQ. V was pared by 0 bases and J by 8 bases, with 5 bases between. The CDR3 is CASSLGGGYTF. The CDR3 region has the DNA TGCGCCAGCAGCTTGGGAGGGGGCTACACCTTC.

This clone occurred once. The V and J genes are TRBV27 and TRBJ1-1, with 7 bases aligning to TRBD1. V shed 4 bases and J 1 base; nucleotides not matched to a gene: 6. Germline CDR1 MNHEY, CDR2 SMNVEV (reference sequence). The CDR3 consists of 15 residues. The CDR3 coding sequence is TGTGCCAGCAGTTATCATCGGACAGGGAACACTGAAGCTTTCTTT. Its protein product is CASSYHRTGNTEAFF.

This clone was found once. CDR3 DNA sequence: TGTGCCAGCAGTGAATACTATGGCTACACCTTC. It is translated as CASSEYYGYTF. This chain connects TRBV6-1 to TRBJ1-2; D is uncertain. This CDR3 region has 11 residues. CDR1 is MNHNS, CDR2 SASEGT, per germline. V was cut by 2 bases and J by 3 bases, with 1 base left in between.

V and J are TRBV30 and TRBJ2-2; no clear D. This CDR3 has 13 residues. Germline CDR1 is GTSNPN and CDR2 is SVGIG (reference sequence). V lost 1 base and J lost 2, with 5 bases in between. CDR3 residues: CAWSATNTGELFF. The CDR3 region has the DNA TGTGCCTGGAGTGCTACCAACACCGGGGAGCTGTTTTTT.

The CDR3 loop is CASSLHAGLALADTQYF. Here the CDR3 DNA reads TGTGCCAGCAGTCTTCACGCCGGACTAGCTCTGGCAGATACGCAGTATTTT. The chain combines TRBV27 with TRBJ2-3; 8 bases are a match to TRBD2. Unmatched junction bases numbered 14, after V lost 5 bases and J lost 4 bases. CDR1 is MNHEY, CDR2 SMNVEV, per germline (reference sequence). The length of the CDR3 is 17 residues.

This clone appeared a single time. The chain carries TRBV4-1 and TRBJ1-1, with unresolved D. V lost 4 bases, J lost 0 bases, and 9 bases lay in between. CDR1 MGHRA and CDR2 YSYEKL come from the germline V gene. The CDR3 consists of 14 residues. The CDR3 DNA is TGCGCCAGCAGCCCGATAATGATGAACACTGAAGCTTTCTTT. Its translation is CASSPIMMNTEAFF.

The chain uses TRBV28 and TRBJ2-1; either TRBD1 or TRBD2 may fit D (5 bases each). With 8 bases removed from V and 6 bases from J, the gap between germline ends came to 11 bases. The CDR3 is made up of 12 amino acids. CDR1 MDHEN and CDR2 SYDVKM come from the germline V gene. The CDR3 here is CASFRAGNEQFF. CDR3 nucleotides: TGTGCCAGCTTCAGGGCGGGCAATGAGCAGTTCTTC.

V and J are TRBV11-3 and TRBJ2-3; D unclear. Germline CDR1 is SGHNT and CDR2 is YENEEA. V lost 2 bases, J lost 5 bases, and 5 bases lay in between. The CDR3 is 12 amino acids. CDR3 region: CASSLRQDTQYF. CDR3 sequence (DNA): TGTGCCAGCAGCTTACGCCAAGATACGCAGTATTTT.

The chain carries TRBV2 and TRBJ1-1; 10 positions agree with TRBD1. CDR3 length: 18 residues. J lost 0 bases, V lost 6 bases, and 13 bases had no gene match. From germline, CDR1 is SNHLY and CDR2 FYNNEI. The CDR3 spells CASRGDRGRGGMNTEAFF. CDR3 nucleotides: TGTGCCAGCAGGGGTGACAGGGGGCGCGGAGGAATGAACACTGAAGCTTTCTTT.

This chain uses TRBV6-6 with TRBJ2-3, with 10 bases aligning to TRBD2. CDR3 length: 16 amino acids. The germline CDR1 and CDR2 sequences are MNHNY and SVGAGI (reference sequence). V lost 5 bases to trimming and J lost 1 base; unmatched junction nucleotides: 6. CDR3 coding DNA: TGTGCCAGCAGTCCCAGCGGGAGGGGAGGCACAGATACGCAGTATTTT. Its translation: CASSPSGRGGTDTQYF.

The DNA for the CDR3 is TGCGCCAGCAGCCTCGGGAGGGTAGATGAGCAGTTCTTC. Protein product: CASSLGRVDEQFF. The chain has TRBV5-1 and TRBJ2-1, with 8 bases identical to TRBD2. Germline-derived CDR1 and CDR2 are SGHRS and YFSETQ. J was trimmed by 8 bases and V by 4 bases; bases with no gene match: 5. The length of the CDR3 is 13 residues.

The CDR3 sequence is CASSFRTGGAGEQYF. The CDR3 DNA follows: TGTGCCAGCAGCTTTAGGACGGGAGGGGCTGGTGAGCAGTACTTC. This chain uses TRBV11-2 with TRBJ2-7; 8 nucleotides match TRBD2. The CDR3 is made up of 15 amino acids. With V trimmed by 3 bases and J by 7 bases, 11 bases remained unmatched. CDR1 is SGHAT and CDR2 is FQNNGV in the germline V gene.

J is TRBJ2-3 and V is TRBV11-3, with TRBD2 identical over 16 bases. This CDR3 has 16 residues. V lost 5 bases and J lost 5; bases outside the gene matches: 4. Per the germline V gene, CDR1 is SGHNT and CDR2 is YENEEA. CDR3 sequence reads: CASSAGTSGREDTQYF. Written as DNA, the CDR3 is TGTGCCAGCAGCGCTGGGACTAGCGGGAGGGAAGATACGCAGTATTTT.

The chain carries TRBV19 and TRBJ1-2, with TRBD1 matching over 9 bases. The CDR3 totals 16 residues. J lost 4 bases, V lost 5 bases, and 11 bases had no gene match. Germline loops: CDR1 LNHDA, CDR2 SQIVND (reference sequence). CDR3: CASSASPRDRVYGYTF. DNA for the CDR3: TGTGCCAGTAGTGCTAGCCCCCGGGACAGGGTCTATGGCTACACCTTC.

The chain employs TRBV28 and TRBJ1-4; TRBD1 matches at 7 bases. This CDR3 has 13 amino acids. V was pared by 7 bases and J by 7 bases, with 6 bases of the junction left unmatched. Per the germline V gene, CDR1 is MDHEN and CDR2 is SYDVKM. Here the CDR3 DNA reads TGTGCCAGCAAAGAGGGGGCGCGTGAAAAACTGTTTTTT. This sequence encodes CASKEGAREKLFF.

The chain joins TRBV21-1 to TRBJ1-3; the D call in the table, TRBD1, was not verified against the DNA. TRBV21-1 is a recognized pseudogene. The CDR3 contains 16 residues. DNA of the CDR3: TGTGCCAGCAGCAAAATGGAGACAGGGGCTGGAAACACCATATATTTT. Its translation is CASSKMETGAGNTIYF.

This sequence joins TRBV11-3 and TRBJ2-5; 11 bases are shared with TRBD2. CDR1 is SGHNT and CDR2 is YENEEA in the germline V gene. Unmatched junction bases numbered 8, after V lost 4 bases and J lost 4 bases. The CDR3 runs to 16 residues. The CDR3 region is CASSYLAGGWGETQYF. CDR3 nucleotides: TGTGCCAGCAGCTACCTAGCGGGAGGTTGGGGAGAGACCCAGTACTTC.

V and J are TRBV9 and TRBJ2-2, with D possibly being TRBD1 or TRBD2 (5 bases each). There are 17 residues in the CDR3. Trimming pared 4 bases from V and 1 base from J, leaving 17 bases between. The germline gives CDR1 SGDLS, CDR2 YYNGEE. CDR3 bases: TGTGCCAGCAGCCCGATTACAGGAGGCAGGAACACCGGGGAGCTGTTTTTT. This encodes CASSPITGGRNTGELFF.

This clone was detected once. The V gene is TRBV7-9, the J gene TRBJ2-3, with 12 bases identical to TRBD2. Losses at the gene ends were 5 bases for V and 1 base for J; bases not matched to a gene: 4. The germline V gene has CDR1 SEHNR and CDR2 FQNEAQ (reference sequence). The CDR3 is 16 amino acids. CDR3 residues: CASSPGLAGRTDTQYF. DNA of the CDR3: TGTGCCAGCAGCCCTGGACTAGCGGGGCGCACAGATACGCAGTATTTT.

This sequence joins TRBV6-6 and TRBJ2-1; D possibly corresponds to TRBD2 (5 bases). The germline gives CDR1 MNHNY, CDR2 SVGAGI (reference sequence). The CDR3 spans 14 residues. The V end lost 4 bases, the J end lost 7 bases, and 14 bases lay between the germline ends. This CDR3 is CASSFLGRGNEQFF. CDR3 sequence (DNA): TGTGCCAGCAGTTTTTTAGGGCGAGGGAATGAGCAGTTCTTC.

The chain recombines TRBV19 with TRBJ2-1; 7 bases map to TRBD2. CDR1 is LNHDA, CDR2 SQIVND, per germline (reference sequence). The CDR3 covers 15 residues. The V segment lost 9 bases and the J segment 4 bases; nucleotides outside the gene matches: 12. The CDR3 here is CASSAVSGTYNEQFF. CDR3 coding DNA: TGTGCCAGCAGCGCAGTGAGCGGGACGTACAATGAGCAGTTCTTC.